This T cell receptor (beta chain) was captured in a study of T cell responses to AZD1222 COVID-19 vaccine. Study as a whole: Both about-4-week and about-12-week second-dose recipients were combined. Whole-study results and caveats: Just 5 or 6 AZD1222 recipients tested seropositive at baseline. Reports say nearly half of spike-specific TCRs go after unmutated variant regions. Among the donors, most were white British and more were female, and clonal diversity was possibly underestimated.

With V trimmed by 0 bases and J by 2 bases, 0 bases remained unmatched. This CDR3 has 14 amino acids. Per germline, CDR1 KGHSH and CDR2 LQKENI. For this clone: Its specificity is not known.

Clones were sequenced by immunoSEQ multiplex PCR, and TCRdb holds only the in-frame ones, with some missing. Of under 200,000 clones in the sample, about nine tenths are singletons; the top ten hold around 5.5%. This receptor was taken from an adult in good health. The input for sequencing was peripheral blood, taken on day 0 of AZD1222 vaccination. The chain has TRBV18 and TRBJ2-5, with 7 positions matching TRBD1. The CDR3 bases are TGTGCCAGCTCACCACCGGACAGGCAAGAGACCCAGTACTTC. Encoded protein: CASSPPDRQETQYF.